Below, 12 T cell receptor beta chains from the same sample are listed, as sequenced in a study of blood T cell repertoires in COVID-19. Generated by immunoSEQ multiplex PCR, the TCRdb table keeps only in-frame clones and is missing some. The sample carries over 300,000 clones, roughly 83% recorded once. Sequenced sample: peripheral blood. These receptors were obtained from a woman aged 45-65 years with acute or convalescent COVID-19.

J is TRBJ2-5 and V is TRBV2; 9 bases align to TRBD1. This CDR3 has 14 residues. With V trimmed by 7 bases and J by 5 bases, 8 bases remained unmatched. Germline assignment: CDR1 SNHLY and CDR2 FYNNEI. In DNA form, the CDR3 reads TGTGCCAGCAAAGAAGGACAGGGGACCGAGACCCAGTACTTC. This gives the protein CASKEGQGTETQYF.

This clone was recorded once. V and J are TRBV2 and TRBJ2-7, with TRBD1 matching over 9 bases. The V gene end was trimmed by 6 bases and the J gene end by 0 bases; junction bases not matched to a gene: 3. Looked up from germline, CDR1 is SNHLY and CDR2 is FYNNEI. CDR3 length: 14 residues. CDR3: CASREQGASYEQYF. In DNA, the CDR3 is TGTGCCAGCAGAGAACAGGGGGCCTCCTACGAGCAGTACTTC. The full variable domain, its missing parts supplied by reference TRBV2 and TRBJ2-7, is EPEVTQTPSHQVTQMGQEVILRCVPISNHLYFYWYRQILGQKVEFLVSFYNNEISEKSEIFDDQFSVERPDGSNFTLKIRSTKLEDSAMYFCASREQGASYEQYFGPGTRLTVT.

The CDR3 nucleotides read TGTGCCAGCAGTTTTCTGGGACAGGGTTATGAAAAACTGTTTTTT. The encoded protein is CASSFLGQGYEKLFF. This chain connects TRBV27 to TRBJ1-4; 9 bases agree with TRBD1. This CDR3 comprises 15 residues. After removal of 3 bases from V and 6 bases from J, the junction contained 5 bases not matched to a gene. Per germline, CDR1 MNHEY and CDR2 SMNVEV (reference sequence).

This chain connects TRBV28 to TRBJ2-1; 15 nucleotides line up with TRBD2. Germline V gives CDR1 MDHEN, CDR2 SYDVKM. The CDR3 has 16 residues. With V trimmed by 1 base and J by 9 bases, 4 bases remained unmatched. CDR3 coding DNA: TGTGCCAGCAGTTTATTCGGACTAGCGGGAGGGTCTGAGCAGTTCTTC. It codes for CASSLFGLAGGSEQFF.

V is TRBV6-5 and J is TRBJ1-5; no clear D gene. Germline loops: CDR1 MNHEY, CDR2 SVGAGI. Trimming took off 6 bases at V and 4 bases at J, with 7 bases between the two ends. The CDR3 is 12 residues long. The CDR3 reads CASSSRNQPQHF. In DNA, the CDR3 is TGTGCCAGCAGCTCCAGAAATCAGCCCCAGCATTTT.

The chain couples TRBV24-1 to TRBJ2-1; 9 nucleotides align to TRBD2. Per germline, CDR1 KGHDR and CDR2 SFDVKD. The CDR3 spans 15 residues. V lost 6 bases, J lost 6 bases, and 8 bases stayed unmatched. The CDR3 spells CATSLSGSILNEQFF. DNA for the CDR3: TGTGCCACCAGTCTTAGCGGGAGTATCCTCAATGAGCAGTTCTTC.

This rearrangement joins TRBV21-1 to TRBJ1-3; TRBD1, the D gene given by the table, was not confirmed from the DNA. TRBV21-1 is reported as a pseudogene. This CDR3 comprises 15 residues. Here the CDR3 reads CASSKNKGARDTIYF. The CDR3 DNA reads TGTGCCAGCAGCAAAAACAAGGGGGCGAGGGACACCATATATTTT.

The V call is TRBV27, the J call TRBJ2-2; TRBD2 might be the D (6 bases). This CDR3 has 15 residues. The germline V gene encodes CDR1 MNHEY and CDR2 SMNVEV (reference sequence). Trimming took off 8 bases at V and 4 bases at J, with 17 bases between the two ends. CDR3 region: CASGWDFTSTGELFF. The CDR3 region has the DNA TGTGCCAGCGGTTGGGACTTCACAAGCACCGGGGAGCTGTTTTTT.

V gene TRBV10-3 combines with J gene TRBJ2-7; 9 nucleotides align to TRBD1. The length of the CDR3 is 14 residues. Trimming at V came to 5 bases and at J to 5 bases, leaving 7 bases not matched to a gene. In germline, CDR1 is ENHRY, CDR2 SYGVKD. CDR3 sequence (DNA): TGTGCCATCAGTTTAGACAGGGGGACGGACGAGCAGTACTTC. This translates into CAISLDRGTDEQYF.

The chain is built from TRBV24-1 and TRBJ1-1, with D hard to call. V was pared by 3 bases and J by 6 bases, with 10 bases between. Per germline, CDR1 KGHDR and CDR2 SFDVKD. CDR3 length: 13 residues. The CDR3 region is CATSDAWASEAFF. CDR3 DNA sequence: TGTGCCACCAGTGATGCCTGGGCCTCTGAAGCTTTCTTT.

V is TRBV4-2 and J is TRBJ1-6; 8 nucleotides match TRBD1. Germline V gene sequence: CDR1 LGHNA, CDR2 YNFKEQ. CDR3 length equals 19 residues. Trimming took 0 bases from V and 0 from J; bases not matched to a gene: 7. The CDR3 DNA reads as TGTGCCAGCAGCCAAGATCCGGGACAGGCGAGCTCCTATAATTCACCCCTCCACTTT. Amino acid sequence: CASSQDPGQASSYNSPLHF.

V gene TRBV5-6 combines with J gene TRBJ1-3; D might be TRBD1 (5 bases). V was clipped by 6 bases and J by 2 bases, with 12 bases between them. The germline V gene encodes CDR1 SGHDT and CDR2 YYEEEE. The CDR3 length is 14 residues. The CDR3: CASTRGGAGNTIYF. The CDR3 coding sequence is TGTGCCAGCACCAGAGGAGGGGCTGGAAACACCATATATTTT.